These 29 T cell receptor beta chains came from one sample sequenced in a study of cytomegalovirus exposure and HLA in healthy donors. Use of 60 Vbeta and 13 Jbeta primers characterized the PCR. Sequencing was performed with immunoSEQ multiplex PCR; in TCRdb, only in-frame clones are kept and a portion is missing. The sample contains some 150,000 clones, roughly 78% of which appear only once. Sample: PBMCs. The source is a man between 18 and 29 years old in good health and CMV-seropositive.

The chain combines TRBV5-1 with TRBJ2-7; maybe TRBD2 (6 bases). The CDR3 sequence is 17 residues long. Looked up from germline, CDR1 is SGHRS and CDR2 is YFSETQ. V was clipped by 6 bases and J by 1 base, with 23 bases between them. CDR3 sequence: CASTPDGTGTSSYEQYF. DNA for the CDR3: TGCGCCAGCACCCCTGATGGAACGGGGACTTCATCCTACGAGCAGTACTTC.

This chain joins TRBV28 and TRBJ2-5; 10 positions match TRBD2. V shed 1 base, J shed 5 bases, and the junction held 7 bases outside the gene matches. The CDR3 consists of 16 residues. Germline CDR1 MDHEN, CDR2 SYDVKM. CDR3 sequence: CASSLSLIAGGETQYF. The CDR3 bases are TGTGCCAGCAGTTTATCGCTAATAGCGGGAGGTGAGACCCAGTACTTC.

The chain combines TRBV13 with TRBJ2-1, with 10 bases identical to TRBD2. The V gene's germline CDR1 is PRHDT and CDR2 FYEKMQ (reference sequence). The CDR3 has 14 residues. Trimming removed 10 bases from V and 12 bases from J; junction bases left unmatched: 15. The DNA of the CDR3 is TGTGCCACACGAAGGAGCGGGAGGGCCAAGGGGCAGTTCTTC. Its protein is CATRRSGRAKGQFF.

The V gene is TRBV5-6, the J gene TRBJ2-1; 8 bases map to TRBD2. Per the germline V gene, CDR1 is SGHDT and CDR2 is YYEEEE. The CDR3 totals 17 residues. V dropped 5 bases and J dropped 0; count of bases not matched to a gene: 10. Written as DNA, the CDR3 is TGTGCCAGCAGACGGGGGGGGACTACTTACTCCTACAATGAGCAGTTCTTC. It specifies CASRRGGTTYSYNEQFF.

V and J are TRBV27 and TRBJ2-5; a weak D match, TRBD1 (5 bases). V was pared by 5 bases and J by 4 bases, with 8 bases between. The CDR3 covers 12 residues. CDR1 and CDR2 (germline): MNHEY, SMNVEV (reference sequence). DNA of the CDR3: TGTGCCAGCAGTAGGGGATCAGAGACCCAGTACTTC. Translated: CASSRGSETQYF.

The chain joins TRBV10-2 to TRBJ2-7, with D perhaps TRBD2 (5 bases). Trimming shortened V by 8 bases and J by 4 bases, and 15 bases separated the two germline ends. This CDR3 is built from 13 residues. Per the germline V gene, CDR1 is WSHSY and CDR2 is SAAADI. Written as DNA, the CDR3 is TGCGCCAGCGGACGGGAACTGAATTACGAGCAGTACTTC. Protein sequence: CASGRELNYEQYF.

The chain has TRBV19 and TRBJ1-1; 7 nucleotides align to TRBD1. CDR1 LNHDA and CDR2 SQIVND come from the germline V gene (reference sequence). Germline trimming cut 8 bases from V and 4 bases from J; bases unmatched to any gene: 4. This CDR3 contains 12 residues. The CDR3 DNA reads TGTGCCAGTCGAGACAGGGCCACTGAAGCTTTCTTT. It translates to CASRDRATEAFF.

The chain couples TRBV7-9 to TRBJ1-4; the match to TRBD1 covers 10 bases. The V segment lost 5 bases and the J segment 7 bases; nucleotides outside the gene matches: 7. Germline V gene data show CDR1 as SEHNR and CDR2 as FQNEAQ (reference sequence). The CDR3 has 15 residues. CDR3 bases: TGTGCCAGCAGCGTACCGGGACAGGGGTTTGAAAAACTGTTTTTT. It specifies CASSVPGQGFEKLFF.

This chain links TRBV28 with TRBJ2-1, with 9 bases matching TRBD1. The CDR3 has 16 amino acids. V lost 2 bases to trimming and J lost 3 bases; unmatched junction nucleotides: 5. The V gene's germline CDR1 is MDHEN and CDR2 SYDVKM. The CDR3 coding sequence is TGTGCCAGCAGTTTACCCGGACAGGGGAACTACAATGAGCAGTTCTTC. It yields the protein CASSLPGQGNYNEQFF.

The chain couples TRBV5-4 to TRBJ2-5, with TRBD1 matching 7 bases. Germline loops: CDR1 SGHNT, CDR2 YYREEE (reference sequence). The CDR3 spans 18 residues. V shed 0 bases, J shed 3 bases, and the junction held 14 bases outside the gene matches. The CDR3 here is CASSLGQTGVPPEETQYF. The CDR3 nucleotides read TGTGCCAGCAGCTTGGGTCAAACAGGGGTTCCACCCGAAGAGACCCAGTACTTC.

This clone was counted a few times. V gene TRBV19 combines with J gene TRBJ1-1; D gene uncertain. Looked up from germline, CDR1 is LNHDA and CDR2 is SQIVND (reference sequence). Trimming took 5 bases from V and 5 from J, leaving 12 bases between them. The CDR3 covers 13 residues. CDR3 loop: CASSYSVLTEAFF. DNA of the CDR3: TGTGCCAGTAGTTATTCTGTTCTGACTGAAGCTTTCTTT.

This chain joins TRBV6-1 and TRBJ1-2; TRBD1 is a possible D gene (6 bases). Per germline, CDR1 MNHNS and CDR2 SASEGT. The CDR3 totals 15 residues. V dropped 6 bases and J dropped 2 bases, with 16 bases sitting between them. The chain's CDR3 is CASSGPGTPNYGYTF. The DNA for the CDR3 is TGTGCCAGCAGCGGTCCCGGGACACCGAACTATGGCTACACCTTC.

V is TRBV18 and J is TRBJ1-5, with D hard to call. The CDR3 has 16 residues. In germline, CDR1 is KGHSH, CDR2 LQKENI. Trimming stripped 3 bases from V and 3 bases from J, with 15 bases between. DNA for the CDR3: TGTGCCAGCTCACCTGGAGGCGGAGCTAACAATCAGCCCCAGCATTTT. Residues: CASSPGGGANNQPQHF.

The V call is TRBV19, the J call TRBJ1-5; 10 nucleotides agree with TRBD1. CDR1 and CDR2 (germline): LNHDA, SQIVND (reference sequence). V shed 3 bases, J shed 2 bases, and the junction held 7 bases outside the gene matches. There are 17 residues in the CDR3. CDR3 amino acids: CASSIRDRGSGNQPQHF. For the CDR3, the DNA is TGTGCCAGTAGTATCCGGGACAGGGGTTCGGGCAATCAGCCCCAGCATTTT.

This sequence joins TRBV30 and TRBJ2-7; 8 bases are a match to TRBD2. After removal of 4 bases from V and 3 bases from J, the junction contained 14 bases not matched to a gene. CDR1 is GTSNPN and CDR2 is SVGIG in the germline V gene (reference sequence). The CDR3 has 16 amino acids. The CDR3 sequence is CAWKALPGLGSYEQYF. The CDR3 nucleotides read TGTGCCTGGAAGGCCCTCCCGGGACTAGGAAGCTACGAGCAGTACTTC.

Only one count was recorded for this clone. The chain couples TRBV4-2 to TRBJ2-7; the D gene is possibly TRBD2 (6 bases). Germline CDR1 reads LGHNA; CDR2 reads YNFKEQ. This CDR3 is built from 14 residues. Between the trimmed V and J ends, which lost 4 bases and 6 bases, there was a span of 16 bases. This CDR3 reads CASSLSAGSPEQYF. CDR3 DNA: TGTGCCAGCAGCCTGAGCGCGGGAAGTCCCGAGCAGTACTTC.

CDR3 coding DNA: TGTGCCACCCGTTCCAGGGATACCTACGAGCAGTACTTC. As protein: CATRSRDTYEQYF. The J gene is TRBJ2-5, the V gene TRBV15, with TRBD1 as a possible D gene (5 bases). The closer fit of TRBJ2-7 to the DNA end suggests the J call may be wrong. The CDR3 consists of 13 residues. From germline, CDR1 is LNHNV and CDR2 YYDKDF (reference sequence).

The rearrangement joins TRBV5-1 to TRBJ2-7; the D gene is possibly TRBD2 (6 bases). V lost 4 bases and J 7 bases, leaving 12 bases between the germline ends. The germline V gene has CDR1 SGHRS and CDR2 YFSETQ. CDR3 length equals 12 residues. The CDR3 DNA reads TGCGCCAGCAGCCGGGATGGGGGGGAGCAGTACTTC. Its translation: CASSRDGGEQYF.

V and J are TRBV4-1 and TRBJ1-1; maybe TRBD1 (5 bases). The CDR3 has 17 amino acids. Germline V lookup: CDR1 MGHRA, CDR2 YSYEKL. The germline V and J ends were trimmed by 4 bases and 4 bases, with 22 bases remaining between them. In DNA form, the CDR3 reads TGCGCCAGCAGCCCGTTTATTAGGGGCGGAATGATCACTGAAGCTTTCTTT. Translation gives CASSPFIRGGMITEAFF.

V gene TRBV5-4 combines with J gene TRBJ2-7, with TRBD1 matching over 9 bases. The CDR3 sequence is 16 residues long. In germline, CDR1 is SGHNT, CDR2 YYREEE (reference sequence). Trimming took 2 bases from V and 2 from J; bases not matched to a gene: 8. The CDR3 here is CASSLEGWTGAYEQYF. CDR3 in DNA: TGTGCCAGCAGCTTAGAAGGCTGGACAGGGGCCTACGAGCAGTACTTC.

This chain joins TRBV27 and TRBJ2-5; 16 positions match TRBD2. This CDR3 spans 16 amino acids. CDR1 and CDR2 (germline): MNHEY, SMNVEV (reference sequence). Unmatched junction bases numbered 6, after V lost 3 bases and J lost 8 bases. Here the CDR3 DNA reads TGTGCCAGCAGTTTCGGGACTAGCGGGAGGGGGAGAACCCAGTACTTC. Its translation is CASSFGTSGRGRTQYF.

J is TRBJ2-7 and V is TRBV2; 11 bases match TRBD2. Germline CDR1 SNHLY, CDR2 FYNNEI. The CDR3 is 18 amino acids. Trimming at V came to 0 bases and at J to 2 bases, leaving 9 bases not matched to a gene. The CDR3 reads CASSEARTSGRITYEQYF. The CDR3 DNA follows: TGTGCCAGCAGTGAAGCGCGAACTAGCGGGAGAATAACCTACGAGCAGTACTTC.

This chain uses TRBV29-1 with TRBJ2-7; 7 positions match TRBD2. The CDR3 spans 13 residues. The V gene end was trimmed by 7 bases and the J gene end by 4 bases; junction bases not matched to a gene: 10. CDR1 is SQVTM, CDR2 ANQGSEA, per germline. CDR3 amino acids: CSAGGTGGYEQYF. CDR3 DNA: TGCAGCGCCGGGGGGACGGGGGGATACGAGCAGTACTTC.

The gene calls are TRBV4-1 and TRBJ1-2, with a possible D match to TRBD1 (5 bases). V gave up 3 bases and J gave up 5 bases, with 13 bases separating them. This CDR3 has 14 amino acids. Germline V lookup: CDR1 MGHRA, CDR2 YSYEKL. The CDR3 DNA sequence: TGCGCCAGCAGCCAGGGGCCTGTCGGGTATGGCTACACCTTC. Translated, it gives CASSQGPVGYGYTF.

The rearrangement links TRBV9 to TRBJ1-1; D perhaps matches TRBD1 (5 bases). V was clipped by 6 bases and J by 1 base, with 16 bases between them. This CDR3 is 15 amino acids long. The germline V gene has CDR1 SGDLS and CDR2 YYNGEE. The CDR3 bases are TGTGCCAGCACGGAGCCCACGCAGGGGAACACTGAAGCTTTCTTT. Translation: CASTEPTQGNTEAFF. Based on the CDR3 plus reference TRBV9 and TRBJ1-1, the full variable domain is DSGVTQTPKHLITATGQRVTLRCSPRSGDLSVYWYQQSLDQGLQFLIQYYNGEERAKGNILERFSAQQFPDLHSELNLSSLELGDSALYFCASTEPTQGNTEAFFGQGTRLTVV.

The rearrangement joins TRBV7-3 to TRBJ2-5, with D possibly TRBD2 on 6 matching bases. Germline V gene sequence: CDR1 SGHTA, CDR2 FQGTGA. The ends were cut back, 5 bases at V and 9 bases at J, with 19 bases in the middle. CDR3 length: 14 residues. The CDR3 sequence: CASSPTADVAAQYF. The CDR3 coding sequence is TGTGCCAGCAGCCCAACAGCGGACGTAGCGGCCCAGTACTTC.

The V call is TRBV27, the J call TRBJ2-7; 11 bases are shared with TRBD1. V shed 6 bases, J shed 3 bases, and the junction held 7 bases outside the gene matches. The CDR3 runs 15 residues. Germline-derived CDR1 and CDR2 are MNHEY and SMNVEV (reference sequence). The CDR3 region is CASRTRDRGSYEQYF. CDR3 DNA: TGTGCCAGCAGGACCAGGGACAGGGGGAGCTACGAGCAGTACTTC.

V and J are TRBV4-1 and TRBJ1-2; maybe TRBD1 (5 bases). V was cut by 1 base and J by 2 bases, with 5 bases left in between. The CDR3 loop spans 13 amino acids. Germline V gene lookup returns CDR1 MGHRA and CDR2 YSYEKL. CDR3 in DNA: TGCGCCAGCAGCCAAGGACAGAACTATGGCTACACCTTC. Encoded protein: CASSQGQNYGYTF.

The J gene is TRBJ1-5, the V gene TRBV7-9; the D gene is possibly TRBD1 (5 bases). V lost 1 base and J lost 1, with 5 bases in between. Germline V gene sequence: CDR1 SEHNR, CDR2 FQNEAQ (reference sequence). This CDR3 is built from 14 residues. This chain's CDR3 is CASSLEGSNQPQHF. The CDR3 DNA reads as TGTGCCAGCAGCTTAGAGGGGAGCAATCAGCCCCAGCATTTT.